The clone carrying this T cell receptor beta chain was counted at least ten times. Antigen: not known. This entry belongs to a study of human T cells and chemical hapten exposure. As to time point: patch test 2, 6 weeks after DPC sensitization. The treatment denotes: therapeutic diphenylcyclopropenone sensitization with weekly scalp DPC. The germline V and J ends were trimmed by 0 bases and 12 bases, with 9 bases remaining between them. Germline V lookup: CDR1 PRHDT, CDR2 FYEKMQ (reference sequence). The length of the CDR3 is 13 residues. The library labeled individual cDNA molecules by adding unique molecular identifiers to them. TCRdb reprocessed the RACE reads via MiXCR and lists one record per CDR3 protein. The sample yields about 94,000 distinct CDR3 sequences, about 9.3% seen once. Study-wide findings and caveats: Expanded TCR counts at PT1 went up together with patch test score, a positive correlation.

The source material was whole blood, sampled in connection with sensitization to the hapten diphenylcyclopropenone (DPC). The receptor was derived from a woman between 40 and 55 years old with alopecia areata. Some clones in this sample may be carry-over from other donors' samples. V and J are TRBV13 and TRBJ1-6, with D unresolved. CDR3 DNA: TGTGCCAGCAGCTTAGGGAATGAGGAACCCCTCCACTTT. It yields the protein CASSLGNEEPLHF. Filled out from reference TRBV13 and TRBJ1-6, the complete variable domain reads AAGVIQSPRHLIKEKRETATLKCYPIPRHDTVYWYQQGPGQDPQFLISFYEKMQSDKGSIPDRFSAQQFSDYHSELNMSSLELGDSALYFCASSLGNEEPLHFGNGTRLTVT.